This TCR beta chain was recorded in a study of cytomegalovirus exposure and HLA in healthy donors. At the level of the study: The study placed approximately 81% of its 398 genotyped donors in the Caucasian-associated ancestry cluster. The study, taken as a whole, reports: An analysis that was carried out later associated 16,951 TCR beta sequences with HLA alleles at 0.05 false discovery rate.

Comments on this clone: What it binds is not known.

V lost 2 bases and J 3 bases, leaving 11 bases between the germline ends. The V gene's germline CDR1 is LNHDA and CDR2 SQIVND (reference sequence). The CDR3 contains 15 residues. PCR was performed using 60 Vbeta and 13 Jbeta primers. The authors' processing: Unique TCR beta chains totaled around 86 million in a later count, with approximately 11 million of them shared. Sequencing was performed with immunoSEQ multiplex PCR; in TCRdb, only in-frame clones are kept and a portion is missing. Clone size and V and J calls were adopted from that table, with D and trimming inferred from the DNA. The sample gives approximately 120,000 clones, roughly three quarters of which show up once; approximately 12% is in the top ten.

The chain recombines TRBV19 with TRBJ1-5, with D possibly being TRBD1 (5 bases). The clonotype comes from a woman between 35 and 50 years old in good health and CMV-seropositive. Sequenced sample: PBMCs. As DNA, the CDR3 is TGTGCCAGTAGTATAAGGGGCTCGGACAATCAGCCCCAGCATTTT. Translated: CASSIRGSDNQPQHF.